These 26 T cell receptor beta chains came from one sample sequenced in a study of shared clonotypes between healthy human individuals. Generated by immunoSEQ multiplex PCR, the TCRdb table keeps only in-frame clones and is missing some. The sample yields about 96,000 clones, over 60% seen once. The sequenced sample was memory CD8+ T cells sorted from blood. Subset indicated: CD45RO+ cells pooled with CCR7-negative TemRA cells. The receptors originated from a man between 25 and 39 years old in good health.

The chain carries TRBV10-3 and TRBJ2-5; the match to TRBD2 covers 8 bases. V was clipped by 3 bases and J by 2 bases; unmatched bases: 5. CDR3 length: 15 residues. From germline, CDR1 is ENHRY and CDR2 SYGVKD. CDR3 loop: CAISDPRGGQETQYF. CDR3 nucleotides: TGTGCCATCAGTGACCCACGCGGGGGGCAAGAGACCCAGTACTTC.

The chain couples TRBV10-3 to TRBJ1-3; D is uncertain. CDR3 length: 14 amino acids. Trimming cost V 6 bases and J 0 bases, with 9 bases left between them. CDR1 and CDR2 from the germline V gene are ENHRY and SYGVKD. The CDR3 loop reads CAISGGVSGNTIYF. The CDR3 bases are TGTGCCATCAGCGGCGGGGTCTCTGGAAACACCATATATTTT.

The V call is TRBV7-6, the J call TRBJ1-2; D is undetermined. The CDR3 contains 12 residues. Trimming left V 1 base short and J 6 bases short, with 6 bases between. Germline CDR1 is SGHVS and CDR2 is FNYEAQ. The DNA for the CDR3 is TGTGCCAGCAGCTTAGAGGGAAATGGCTACACCTTC. It is translated as CASSLEGNGYTF.

In its sample, this clone was seen a few times. The rearrangement joins TRBV7-2 to TRBJ2-1, with D possibly matching TRBD2 (6 bases). The length of the CDR3 is 18 residues. CDR1 SGHTA and CDR2 FQGNSA come from the germline V gene. The V end lost 6 bases, the J end lost 2 bases, and 23 bases lay between the germline ends. CDR3 sequence reads: CASRFPRDSGETYNEQFF. In DNA, the CDR3 is TGTGCCAGCAGATTTCCCCGTGATAGCGGAGAAACCTACAATGAGCAGTTCTTC.

The J gene is TRBJ2-3, the V gene TRBV11-2; 12 bases align to TRBD2. V lost 5 bases to trimming and J lost 5 bases; unmatched junction nucleotides: 5. CDR1 is SGHAT, CDR2 FQNNGV, per germline. The CDR3 length is 15 residues. This chain's CDR3 is CASSATTSGRDTQYF. The CDR3 bases are TGTGCCAGCAGCGCAACGACTAGCGGGAGAGATACGCAGTATTTT.

The J gene is TRBJ1-2, the V gene TRBV4-1; 7 bases are shared with TRBD1. Germline V gene sequence: CDR1 MGHRA, CDR2 YSYEKL. Trimming cost V 3 bases and J 4 bases; bases outside gene matches: 11. This CDR3 is 16 amino acids long. CDR3 protein: CASSHLFGQAGYGYTF. The DNA for the CDR3 is TGCGCCAGCAGCCATTTATTTGGACAGGCCGGCTATGGCTACACCTTC.

The chain employs TRBV9 and TRBJ2-5; 12 bases align to TRBD2. The CDR3 loop spans 16 amino acids. Germline assignment: CDR1 SGDLS and CDR2 YYNGEE. V trimming: 0 bases; J trimming: 5 bases; junction bases outside the gene matches: 5. The CDR3 DNA follows: TGTGCCAGCAGCGTAGTAGGACTAGCGGGAACGGAGACCCAGTACTTC. It is translated as CASSVVGLAGTETQYF.

This chain joins TRBV6-5 and TRBJ1-1, with TRBD1 as a possible D gene (5 bases). Trimming took off 5 bases at V and 5 bases at J, with 18 bases between the two ends. The V gene's germline CDR1 is MNHEY and CDR2 SVGAGI. The CDR3 has 15 residues. The CDR3 nucleotides read TGTGCCAGCAGTCAGACGGGACGACGGGGGACTGAAGCTTTCTTT. It translates to CASSQTGRRGTEAFF.

A few counts support this clone. Compared with germline, one end of the junction differs, possibly owing to a read error. J is TRBJ2-1 and V is TRBV10-3, with no clear D. The CDR3 runs to 9 residues. Looked up from germline, CDR1 is ENHRY and CDR2 is SYGVKD. In DNA, the CDR3 is TGTGCCACCAGTAATGAGCAGTTCTTC. This sequence encodes CATSNEQFF.

This CDR3 is CASSQEGSTDTQYF. The CDR3 DNA follows: TGCGCCAGCAGCCAAGAAGGCTCCACAGATACGCAGTATTTT. The rearrangement links TRBV4-1 to TRBJ2-3; D gene unclear. The V and J ends lost 0 bases and 2 bases respectively, with 6 bases between them. Germline assignment: CDR1 MGHRA and CDR2 YSYEKL. The CDR3 has 14 amino acids.

This chain joins TRBV7-2 and TRBJ2-3; D unclear. Trimming took off 5 bases at V and 2 bases at J, with 5 bases between the two ends. Germline loops: CDR1 SGHTA, CDR2 FQGNSA. CDR3 size: 12 residues. CDR3 protein: CASSADTDTQYF. CDR3 sequence (DNA): TGTGCCAGCAGCGCAGACACAGATACGCAGTATTTT. Looking up the rest from reference TRBV7-2 and TRBJ2-3 gives the full variable domain: GAGVSQSPSNKVTEKGKDVELRCDPISGHTALYWYRQSLGQGLEFLIYFQGNSAPDKSGLPSDRFSAERTGGSVSTLTIQRTQQEDSAVYLCASSADTDTQYFGPGTRLTVL.

Turning to this clone: At one end, the junction sequence differs from germline, possibly due to a read error. This rearrangement joins TRBV4-2 to TRBJ1-2; D not resolved. The germline gives CDR1 LGHNA, CDR2 YNFKEQ. This CDR3 comprises 15 residues. The CDR3, as DNA: TGTGCCAGCAGCCAAGATGAAAGGTCCCGGCAAAGCTTAGGCTTC. As protein: CASSQDERSRQSLGF.

This clone was recorded many times. V gene TRBV6-6 combines with J gene TRBJ2-7; the D is unclear. Per the germline V gene, CDR1 is MNHNY and CDR2 is SVGAGI (reference sequence). The CDR3 runs 13 residues. Trimming pared 3 bases from V and 5 bases from J, leaving 11 bases between. CDR3 residues: CASSYEKEDEQYF. CDR3 DNA sequence: TGTGCCAGCAGTTATGAAAAAGAGGACGAGCAGTACTTC.

The rearrangement joins TRBV6-5 to TRBJ2-7; 9 bases match TRBD2. Per germline, CDR1 MNHEY and CDR2 SVGAGI. V dropped 3 bases and J dropped 0; count of bases not matched to a gene: 3. This CDR3 spans 15 amino acids. The CDR3 bases are TGTGCCAGCAGTTATGAGACTAGCGGCTCCTACGAGCAGTACTTC. Protein sequence: CASSYETSGSYEQYF.

This sequence joins TRBV5-4 and TRBJ2-5; D possibly uses TRBD1 or TRBD2 (6 bases each). CDR1 is SGHNT and CDR2 is YYREEE in the germline V gene (reference sequence). The V end lost 2 bases, the J end lost 5 bases, and 16 bases lay between the germline ends. CDR3 length: 15 residues. The chain's CDR3 is CASSFGWGALETQYF. The CDR3 DNA sequence: TGTGCCAGCAGCTTCGGTTGGGGGGCCCTTGAGACCCAGTACTTC.

The J gene is TRBJ1-3, the V gene TRBV11-2, with D unresolved. V was cut by 5 bases and J by 1 base, with 9 bases left in between. The germline V gene encodes CDR1 SGHAT and CDR2 FQNNGV. The CDR3 spans 14 residues. CDR3 residues: CASSPLTSGNTIYF. DNA of the CDR3: TGTGCCAGCAGCCCCTTGACGTCTGGAAACACCATATATTTT.

For this clone: The identical CDR3 is also encoded by other nucleotide sequences in the sample. The chain combines TRBV11-2 with TRBJ2-7, with 12 bases that match TRBD2. After removal of 5 bases from V and 2 bases from J, the junction contained 1 base not matched to a gene. The CDR3 extends over 14 amino acids. Germline V lookup: CDR1 SGHAT, CDR2 FQNNGV. CDR3 nucleotides: TGTGCCAGCAGCCTAGCGGGAGGGACCTACGAGCAGTACTTC. It specifies CASSLAGGTYEQYF.

The rearrangement links TRBV5-4 to TRBJ2-1; 8 positions match TRBD2. Germline values: CDR1 SGHNT, CDR2 YYREEE (reference sequence). Trimming took 0 bases from V and 8 from J; bases not matched to a gene: 10. CDR3 length: 16 residues. CDR3 amino acids: CASSLGSGSHRDEQFF. The DNA for the CDR3 is TGTGCCAGCAGCTTGGGGAGCGGGAGCCACCGGGATGAGCAGTTCTTC.

The rearrangement uses TRBV29-1 and TRBJ1-1; TRBD1 agrees at 9 bases. Trimming took 7 bases from V and 4 from J; bases not matched to a gene: 19. This CDR3 comprises 17 residues. Germline CDR1 and CDR2: SQVTM and ANQGSEA. CDR3 in amino acids: CSANTIGTGFGSTEAFF. The CDR3 bases are TGCAGCGCAAACACCATCGGGACAGGGTTTGGGAGCACTGAAGCTTTCTTT.

This clone was counted only a few times. V usage is TRBV11-2 and J usage is TRBJ2-1, with D hard to call. The CDR3 extends over 12 amino acids. The V end lost 4 bases, the J end lost 5 bases, and 6 bases lay between the germline ends. Germline-derived CDR1 and CDR2 are SGHAT and FQNNGV. The CDR3 DNA reads as TGTGCCAGCAGCTCCTTTCACAATGAGCAGTTCTTC. Translating gives CASSSFHNEQFF.

There are a few counts of this clone. The gene calls are TRBV25-1 and TRBJ2-1, with TRBD1 as a possible D gene (5 bases). This CDR3 has 12 residues. Germline CDR1 is MGHDK and CDR2 is SYGVNS. Trimming shortened V by 3 bases and J by 10 bases, and 10 bases separated the two germline ends. The CDR3 coding sequence is TGTGCCAGCAGTGAGGGGCAAGGGGAGCAGTTCTTC. Translating it yields CASSEGQGEQFF. The complete variable domain, with remaining parts taken from reference TRBV25-1 and TRBJ2-1, reads EADIYQTPRYLVIGTGKKITLECSQTMGHDKMYWYQQDPGMELHLIHYSYGVNSTEKGDLSSESTVSRIRTEHFPLTLESARPSHTSQYLCASSEGQGEQFFGPGTRLTVL.

This chain joins TRBV7-9 and TRBJ1-4, with a weak D call TRBD1 (6 bases). With 5 bases removed from V and 6 bases from J, the gap between germline ends came to 19 bases. Germline V CDR1 and CDR2: SEHNR, FQNEAQ (reference sequence). The length of the CDR3 is 16 residues. In DNA form, the CDR3 reads TGTGCCAGCAGCACCCACGGACAGCTACTCGATGAAAAACTGTTTTTT. Residues: CASSTHGQLLDEKLFF.

This chain connects TRBV7-6 to TRBJ2-1; D might be TRBD1 or TRBD2, each matching 6 bases. The ends were cut back, 3 bases at V and 6 bases at J, with 12 bases in the middle. Germline lookup yields CDR1 SGHVS and CDR2 FNYEAQ. This CDR3 has 14 amino acids. CDR3 sequence (DNA): TGTGCCAGCAGCTTGCTCAGGGGAGGCAATGAGCAGTTCTTC. Translation: CASSLLRGGNEQFF.

V is TRBV4-3 and J is TRBJ2-1, with D perhaps TRBD1 (6 bases). Germline lookup yields CDR1 LGHNA and CDR2 YSLEER. This CDR3 region has 16 residues. Trimming left V 4 bases short and J 2 bases short, with 15 bases between. The CDR3 sequence: CASSRETGNPYNEQFF. For the CDR3, the DNA is TGCGCCAGCAGCCGGGAGACAGGAAATCCCTACAATGAGCAGTTCTTC.

The chain uses TRBV9 and TRBJ1-2, with unresolved D. Between the trimmed V and J ends, which lost 7 bases and 4 bases, there was a span of 11 bases. The germline V gene encodes CDR1 SGDLS and CDR2 YYNGEE. This CDR3 has 12 amino acids. CDR3 in amino acids: CASRGPGYGYTF. DNA of the CDR3: TGTGCCAGCCGAGGGCCCGGCTATGGCTACACCTTC.

CDR3 amino acids: CASSHRGLYGYTF. The DNA of the CDR3 is TGTGCCAGCAGTCACAGGGGGCTCTATGGCTACACCTTC. This sequence joins TRBV27 and TRBJ1-2; 9 positions match TRBD1. This CDR3 has 13 residues. V lost 5 bases, J lost 4 bases, and 2 bases stayed unmatched. Germline CDR1 and CDR2: MNHEY and SMNVEV (reference sequence).